This T cell receptor beta chain originates from a study of shared clonotypes between healthy human individuals. Germline V gives CDR1 SGHAT, CDR2 FQDESV (reference sequence). The CDR3 is 14 amino acids. V was cut by 4 bases and J by 0 bases, with 9 bases left in between. Sequencing used immunoSEQ multiplex PCR; TCRdb keeps in-frame clones, though not all of them. Among roughly 480,000 clones listed, around 79% were seen once. This clone occurred once. The material sequenced was PBMCs. The rearrangement uses TRBV11-1 and TRBJ2-5, with D hard to call. The TCR was taken from a woman in her 40s in good health. Some clones in this sample may be carry-over from other donors' samples. Here the CDR3 reads CASSSTPYQETQYF. As DNA, the CDR3 is TGTGCCAGCAGCTCTACACCGTACCAAGAGACCCAGTACTTC.